This is a list of T cell receptor beta chains from one sample in a study of T cells in Graves' hyperthyroidism and ophthalmopathy. TCRdb passed the multiplex PCR reads through MiXCR, listing each CDR3 protein once. Seen here are approximately 420,000 distinct CDR3 sequences, just under 15% observed once, and the top ten hold about 33%. Sequencing was carried out using blood. All receptors derive from a woman in her 30s with Graves' hyperthyroidism. Each CDR3 is given with its conserved first and last residue. D genes are given only for firm matches.

j_call	v_call	d_call	cdr3_aa
TRBJ2-3	TRBV7-9	TRBD1	CASSSSKTGLRTDTQYF
TRBJ1-4	TRBV18	-	CASSPGAMEGEKLFF
TRBJ1-1	TRBV20-1	-	CSVTSHAATEAFF
TRBJ2-5	TRBV29-1	TRBD2	CSVGLGLAGGETQYF
TRBJ2-7	TRBV5-4	-	CASSFSLGGGEQYF
TRBJ2-1	TRBV11-2	-	CASSLEDLDEQFF
TRBJ2-5	TRBV4-2	TRBD2	CASSQEGPLAGGETQYF
TRBJ2-1	TRBV9	TRBD2	CASSGRDRLAGTYNEQFF
TRBJ2-7	TRBV4-1	-	CASSHPGGSYEQYF
TRBJ1-4	TRBV15	-	CATSRDLKGEKLFF
TRBJ2-7	TRBV12-3/TRBV12-4	-	CASSFAGTLEQYF
TRBJ1-6	TRBV27	-	CASSFETHSPLHF
TRBJ2-3	TRBV2	-	CASSGWQGGTDTQYF
TRBJ2-7	TRBV20-1	-	CSARGLAAISYEQYF
TRBJ2-7	TRBV29-1	TRBD1	CSVEIRDRETYEQYF
TRBJ2-5	TRBV28	TRBD2	CASSYQGLAGVLANF
TRBJ1-2	TRBV4-1	-	CASATRVNYGYTF
TRBJ2-7	TRBV29-1	TRBD2	CSVEDGLAGGLSSYEQYF
TRBJ2-2	TRBV20-1	-	CRWGRTGELFF
TRBJ2-2	TRBV12-3/TRBV12-4	TRBD1	CASQSRLGGGELFF
TRBJ1-6	TRBV20-1	-	CSARARDTYNSPLHF
TRBJ2-3	TRBV9	TRBD2	CASSRRLAGDTQYF
TRBJ2-5	TRBV20-1	-	CSASPADNRGGETQYF
TRBJ2-7	TRBV10-3	-	CASGRQGHEQYF
TRBJ1-1	TRBV28	-	CASSLQGRSTEAFF
TRBJ1-5	TRBV3-1	TRBD1	CASSQGQGNQPQHF
TRBJ2-1	TRBV5-1	-	CASSLDIYNEQFF
TRBJ1-1	TRBV6-1	-	CASSEVYRVENTEAFF